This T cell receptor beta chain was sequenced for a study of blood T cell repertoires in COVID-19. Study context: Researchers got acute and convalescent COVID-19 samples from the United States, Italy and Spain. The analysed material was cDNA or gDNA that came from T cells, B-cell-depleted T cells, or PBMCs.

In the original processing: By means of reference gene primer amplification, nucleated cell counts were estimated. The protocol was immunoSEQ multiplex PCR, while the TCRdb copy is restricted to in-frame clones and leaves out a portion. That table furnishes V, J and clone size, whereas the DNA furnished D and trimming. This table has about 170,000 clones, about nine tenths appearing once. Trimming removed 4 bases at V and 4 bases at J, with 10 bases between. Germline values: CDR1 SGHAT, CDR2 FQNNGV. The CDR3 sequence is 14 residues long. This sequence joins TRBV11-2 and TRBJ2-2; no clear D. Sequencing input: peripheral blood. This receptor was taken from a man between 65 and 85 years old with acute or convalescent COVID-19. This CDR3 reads CASSYFERTGELFF. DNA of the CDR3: TGTGCCAGCAGCTACTTTGAGCGCACCGGGGAGCTGTTTTTT.